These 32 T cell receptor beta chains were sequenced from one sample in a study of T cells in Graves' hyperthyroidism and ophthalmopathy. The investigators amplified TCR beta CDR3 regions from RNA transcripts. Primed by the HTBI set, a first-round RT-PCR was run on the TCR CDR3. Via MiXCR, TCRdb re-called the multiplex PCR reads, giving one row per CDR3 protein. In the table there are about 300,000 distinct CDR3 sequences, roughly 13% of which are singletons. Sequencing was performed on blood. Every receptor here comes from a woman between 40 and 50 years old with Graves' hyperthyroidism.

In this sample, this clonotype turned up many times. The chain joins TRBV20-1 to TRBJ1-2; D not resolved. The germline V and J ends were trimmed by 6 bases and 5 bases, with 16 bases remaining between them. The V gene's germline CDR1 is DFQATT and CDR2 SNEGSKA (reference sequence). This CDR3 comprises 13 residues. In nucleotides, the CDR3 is TGCAGTGCCGGGGAGAGGTTTAGGTATGGCTACACCTTC. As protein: CSAGERFRYGYTF.

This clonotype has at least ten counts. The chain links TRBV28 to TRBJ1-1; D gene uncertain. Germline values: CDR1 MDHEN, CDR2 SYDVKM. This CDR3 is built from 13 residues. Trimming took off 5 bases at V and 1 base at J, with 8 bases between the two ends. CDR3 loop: CASSLSGNTEAFF. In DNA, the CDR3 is TGTGCCAGCAGTCTCTCAGGGAACACTGAAGCTTTCTTT.

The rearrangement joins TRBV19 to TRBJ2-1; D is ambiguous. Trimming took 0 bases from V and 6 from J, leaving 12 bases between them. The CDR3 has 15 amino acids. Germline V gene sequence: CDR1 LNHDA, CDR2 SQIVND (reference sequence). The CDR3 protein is CASSIDARTVNEQFF. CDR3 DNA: TGTGCCAGTAGTATAGACGCACGGACGGTCAATGAGCAGTTCTTC.

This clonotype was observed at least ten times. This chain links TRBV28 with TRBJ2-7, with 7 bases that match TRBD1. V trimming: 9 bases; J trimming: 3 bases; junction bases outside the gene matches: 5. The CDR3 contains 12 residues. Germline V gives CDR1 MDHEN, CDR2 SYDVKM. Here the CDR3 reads CASRQGVYEQYF. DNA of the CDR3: TGTGCCAGTCGACAGGGAGTCTACGAGCAGTACTTC.

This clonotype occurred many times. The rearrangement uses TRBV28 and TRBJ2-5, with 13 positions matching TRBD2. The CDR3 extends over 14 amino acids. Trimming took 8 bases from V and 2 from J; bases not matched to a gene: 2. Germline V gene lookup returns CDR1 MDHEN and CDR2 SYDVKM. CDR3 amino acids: CASRTSGGQETQYF. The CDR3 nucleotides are TGTGCCAGCCGGACTAGCGGGGGACAAGAGACCCAGTACTTC.

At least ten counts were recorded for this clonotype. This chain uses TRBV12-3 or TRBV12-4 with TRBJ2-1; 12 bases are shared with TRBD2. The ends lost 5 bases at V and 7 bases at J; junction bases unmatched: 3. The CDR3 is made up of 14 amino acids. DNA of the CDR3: TGTGCCAGCAGTCGGACTAGCGGGATGAATGAGCAGTTCTTC. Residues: CASSRTSGMNEQFF.

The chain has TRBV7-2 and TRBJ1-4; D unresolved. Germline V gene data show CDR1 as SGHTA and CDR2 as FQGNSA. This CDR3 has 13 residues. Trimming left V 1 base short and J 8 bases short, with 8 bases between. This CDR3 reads CASSLGTSEKLFF. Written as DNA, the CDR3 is TGTGCCAGCAGCTTAGGAACGTCCGAAAAACTGTTTTTT.

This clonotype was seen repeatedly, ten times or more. CDR3 in amino acids: CSVEERGGFEQYF. CDR3 in DNA: TGCAGCGTTGAAGAACGAGGAGGGTTCGAGCAGTACTTC. The rearrangement links TRBV29-1 to TRBJ2-7, with TRBD2 as a possible D gene (6 bases). This CDR3 has 13 amino acids. The germline V and J ends were trimmed by 0 bases and 6 bases, with 12 bases remaining between them. Germline V CDR1 and CDR2: SQVTM, ANQGSEA.

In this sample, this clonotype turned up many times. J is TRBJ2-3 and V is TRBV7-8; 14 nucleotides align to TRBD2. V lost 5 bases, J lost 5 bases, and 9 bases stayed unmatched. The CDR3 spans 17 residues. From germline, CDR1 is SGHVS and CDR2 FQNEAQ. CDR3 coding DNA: TGTGCCAGCAGCCCTACGCGACTAGCGGGAGGGCAAGATACGCAGTATTTT. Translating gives CASSPTRLAGGQDTQYF.

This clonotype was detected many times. CDR3 loop: CASSLGLATTDTQYF. Written as DNA, the CDR3 is TGTGCCAGCTCACTGGGACTAGCGACAACAGATACGCAGTATTTT. The chain links TRBV18 to TRBJ2-3; 10 nucleotides align to TRBD2. The CDR3 is 15 residues long. J was trimmed by 3 bases and V by 4 bases; bases with no gene match: 4. Germline values: CDR1 KGHSH, CDR2 LQKENI.

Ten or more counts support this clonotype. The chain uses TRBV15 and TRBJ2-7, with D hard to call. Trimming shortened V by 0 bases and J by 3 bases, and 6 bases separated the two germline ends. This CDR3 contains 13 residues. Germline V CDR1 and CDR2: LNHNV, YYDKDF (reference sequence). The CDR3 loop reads CATSRDVGYEQYF. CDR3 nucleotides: TGTGCCACCAGCAGAGATGTGGGCTACGAGCAGTACTTC.

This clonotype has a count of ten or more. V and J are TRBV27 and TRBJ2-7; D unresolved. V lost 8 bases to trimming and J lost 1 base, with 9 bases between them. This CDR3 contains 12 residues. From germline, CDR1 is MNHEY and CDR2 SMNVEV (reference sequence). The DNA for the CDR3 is TGTGCCAGCGGATTCAATTCCTACGAGCAGTACTTC. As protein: CASGFNSYEQYF.

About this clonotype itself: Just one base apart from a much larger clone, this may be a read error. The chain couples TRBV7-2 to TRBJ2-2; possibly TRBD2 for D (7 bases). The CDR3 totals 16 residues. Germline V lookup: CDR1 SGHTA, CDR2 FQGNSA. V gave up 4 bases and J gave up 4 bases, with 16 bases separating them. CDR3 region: CASSSRGAGSTGELFF. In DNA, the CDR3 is TGTGCCAGCAGCTCACGGGGGGCAGGTAGCACCGGGGAGCTGTTTTTT.

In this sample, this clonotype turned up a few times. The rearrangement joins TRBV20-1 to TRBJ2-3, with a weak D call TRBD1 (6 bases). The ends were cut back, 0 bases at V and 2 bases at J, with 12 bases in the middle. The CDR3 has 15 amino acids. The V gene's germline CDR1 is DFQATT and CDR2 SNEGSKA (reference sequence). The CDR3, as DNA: TGCAGTGCTAGAGATACAGGGAGCACCACAGATACGCAGTATTTT. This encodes CSARDTGSTTDTQYF.

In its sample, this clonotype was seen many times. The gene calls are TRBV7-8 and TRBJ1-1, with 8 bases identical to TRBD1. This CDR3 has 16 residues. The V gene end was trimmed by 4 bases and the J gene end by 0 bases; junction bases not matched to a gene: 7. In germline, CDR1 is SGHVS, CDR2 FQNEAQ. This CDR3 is CASSYDRGLMNTEAFF. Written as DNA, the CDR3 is TGTGCCAGCAGCTACGACAGGGGCCTCATGAACACTGAAGCTTTCTTT.

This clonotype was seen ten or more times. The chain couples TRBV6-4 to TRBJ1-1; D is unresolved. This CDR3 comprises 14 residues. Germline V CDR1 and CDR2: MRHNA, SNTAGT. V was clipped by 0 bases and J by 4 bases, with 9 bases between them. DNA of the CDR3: TGTGCCAGCAGTGACTCCTACGAGGGCACTGAAGCTTTCTTT. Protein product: CASSDSYEGTEAFF.

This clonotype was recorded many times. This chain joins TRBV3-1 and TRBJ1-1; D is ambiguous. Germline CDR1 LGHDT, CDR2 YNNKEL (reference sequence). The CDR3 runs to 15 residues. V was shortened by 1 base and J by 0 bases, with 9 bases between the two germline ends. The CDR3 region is CASSQGSELNTEAFF. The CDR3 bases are TGTGCCAGCAGCCAAGGGTCCGAGTTGAACACTGAAGCTTTCTTT.

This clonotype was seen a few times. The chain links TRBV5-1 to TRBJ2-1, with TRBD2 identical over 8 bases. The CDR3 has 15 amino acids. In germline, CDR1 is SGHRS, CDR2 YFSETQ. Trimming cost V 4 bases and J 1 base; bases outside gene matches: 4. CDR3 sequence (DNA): TGCGCCAGCAGCATCGGCGGGAGGTCCTACAATGAGCAGTTCTTC. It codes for CASSIGGRSYNEQFF.

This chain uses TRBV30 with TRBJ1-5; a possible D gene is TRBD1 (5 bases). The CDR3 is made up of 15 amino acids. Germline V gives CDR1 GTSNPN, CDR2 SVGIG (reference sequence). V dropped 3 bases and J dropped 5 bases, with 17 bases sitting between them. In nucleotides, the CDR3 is TGTGCCTGGAGCAGGCTAGCAGGGAAGTATCAGCCCCAGCATTTT. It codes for CAWSRLAGKYQPQHF.

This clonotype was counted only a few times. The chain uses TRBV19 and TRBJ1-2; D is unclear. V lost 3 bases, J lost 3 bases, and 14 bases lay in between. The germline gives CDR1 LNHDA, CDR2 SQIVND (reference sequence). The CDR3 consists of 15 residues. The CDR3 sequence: CASSMWTGGYYGYTF. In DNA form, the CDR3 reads TGTGCCAGTAGTATGTGGACCGGCGGGTACTATGGCTACACCTTC.

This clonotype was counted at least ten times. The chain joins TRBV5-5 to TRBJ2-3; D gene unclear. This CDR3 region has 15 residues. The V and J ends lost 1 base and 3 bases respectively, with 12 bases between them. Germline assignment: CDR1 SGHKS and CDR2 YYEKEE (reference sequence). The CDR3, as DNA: TGTGCCAGCAGCTTGCCCCTCACAACGACAGATACGCAGTATTTT. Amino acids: CASSLPLTTTDTQYF. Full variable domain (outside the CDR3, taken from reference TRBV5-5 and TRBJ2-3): DAGVTQSPTHLIKTRGQQVTLRCSPISGHKSVSWYQQVLGQGPQFIFQYYEKEERGRGNFPDRFSARQFPNYSSELNVNALLLGDSALYLCASSLPLTTTDTQYFGPGTRLTVL.

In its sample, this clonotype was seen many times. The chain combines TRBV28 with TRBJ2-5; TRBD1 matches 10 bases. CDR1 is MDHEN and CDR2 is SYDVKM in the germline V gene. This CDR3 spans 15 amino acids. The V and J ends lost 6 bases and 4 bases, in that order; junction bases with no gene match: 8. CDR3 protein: CASRLDRGSPETQYF. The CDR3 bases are TGTGCCAGCAGGCTGGACAGGGGGTCGCCAGAGACCCAGTACTTC.

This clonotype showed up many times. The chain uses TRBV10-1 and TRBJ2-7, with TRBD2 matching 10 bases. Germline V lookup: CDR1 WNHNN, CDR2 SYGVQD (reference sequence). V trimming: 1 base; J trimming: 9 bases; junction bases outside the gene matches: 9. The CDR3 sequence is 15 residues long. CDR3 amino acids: CASSEFTSGTKAQYF. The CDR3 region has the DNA TGCGCCAGCAGTGAGTTTACTAGCGGGACTAAAGCGCAGTACTTC.

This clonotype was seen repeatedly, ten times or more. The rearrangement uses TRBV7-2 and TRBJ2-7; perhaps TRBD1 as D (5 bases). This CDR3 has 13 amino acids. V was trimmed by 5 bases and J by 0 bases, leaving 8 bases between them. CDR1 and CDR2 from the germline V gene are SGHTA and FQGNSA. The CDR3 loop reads CASSPDTSYEQYF. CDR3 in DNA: TGTGCCAGCAGCCCGGACACCTCCTACGAGCAGTACTTC.

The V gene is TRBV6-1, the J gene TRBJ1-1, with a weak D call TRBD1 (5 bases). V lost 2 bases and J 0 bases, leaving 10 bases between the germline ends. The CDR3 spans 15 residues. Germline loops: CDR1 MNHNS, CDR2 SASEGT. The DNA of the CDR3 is TGTGCCAGCAGTGAAAAGACAGCCATGAACACTGAAGCTTTCTTT. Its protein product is CASSEKTAMNTEAFF.

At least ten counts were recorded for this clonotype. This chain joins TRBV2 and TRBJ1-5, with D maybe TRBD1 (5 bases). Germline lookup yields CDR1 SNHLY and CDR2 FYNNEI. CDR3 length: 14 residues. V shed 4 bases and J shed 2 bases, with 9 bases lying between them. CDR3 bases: TGTGCCAGCAGTGGTACAGGACGCAATCAGCCCCAGCATTTT. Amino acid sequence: CASSGTGRNQPQHF.

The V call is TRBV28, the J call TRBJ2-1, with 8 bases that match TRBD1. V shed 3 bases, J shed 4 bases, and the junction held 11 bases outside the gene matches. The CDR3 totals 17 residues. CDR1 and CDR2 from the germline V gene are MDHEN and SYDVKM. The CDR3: CASSFIGRDRFYNEQFF. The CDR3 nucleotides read TGTGCCAGCAGTTTTATTGGTCGGGACAGGTTTTACAATGAGCAGTTCTTC.

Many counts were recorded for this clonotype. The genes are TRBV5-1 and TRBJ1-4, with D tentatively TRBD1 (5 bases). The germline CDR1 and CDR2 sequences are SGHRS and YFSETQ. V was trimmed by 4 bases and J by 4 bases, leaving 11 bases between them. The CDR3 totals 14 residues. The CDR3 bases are TGCGCCAGCAGCCCGGGGACGCGTAATGAAAAACTGTTTTTT. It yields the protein CASSPGTRNEKLFF.

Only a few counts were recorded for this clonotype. DNA of the CDR3: TGCAGCGTTGACGGGGGGACGTCCTACAATGAGCAGTTCTTC. The encoded protein is CSVDGGTSYNEQFF. V and J are TRBV29-1 and TRBJ2-1; 7 positions agree with TRBD2. J lost 1 base, V lost 3 bases, and 3 bases had no gene match. CDR3 length equals 14 residues. Per the germline V gene, CDR1 is SQVTM and CDR2 is ANQGSEA.

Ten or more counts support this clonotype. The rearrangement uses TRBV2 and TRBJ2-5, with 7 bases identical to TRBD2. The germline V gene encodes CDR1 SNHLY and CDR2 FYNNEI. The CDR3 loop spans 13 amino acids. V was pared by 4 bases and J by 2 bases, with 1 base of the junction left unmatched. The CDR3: CASSAGGQETQYF. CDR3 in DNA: TGTGCCAGCAGTGCCGGGGGGCAAGAGACCCAGTACTTC.

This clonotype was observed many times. The CDR3 protein is CASSLGRNTGELFF. For the CDR3, the DNA is TGTGCCAGCAGCTTGGGACGGAACACCGGGGAGCTGTTTTTT. The rearrangement uses TRBV11-3 and TRBJ2-2; D may match TRBD1 or TRBD2 (5 bases each). Germline V gene sequence: CDR1 SGHNT, CDR2 YENEEA. This CDR3 has 14 amino acids. Deletions cut 3 bases from V and 1 base from J, with 6 bases between.

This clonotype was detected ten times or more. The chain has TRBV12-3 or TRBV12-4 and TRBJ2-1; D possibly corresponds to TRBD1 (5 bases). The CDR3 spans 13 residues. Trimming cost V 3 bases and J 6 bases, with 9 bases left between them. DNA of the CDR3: TGTGCCAGCAGTTTCCAGGGTGGCAATGAGCAGTTCTTC. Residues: CASSFQGGNEQFF.